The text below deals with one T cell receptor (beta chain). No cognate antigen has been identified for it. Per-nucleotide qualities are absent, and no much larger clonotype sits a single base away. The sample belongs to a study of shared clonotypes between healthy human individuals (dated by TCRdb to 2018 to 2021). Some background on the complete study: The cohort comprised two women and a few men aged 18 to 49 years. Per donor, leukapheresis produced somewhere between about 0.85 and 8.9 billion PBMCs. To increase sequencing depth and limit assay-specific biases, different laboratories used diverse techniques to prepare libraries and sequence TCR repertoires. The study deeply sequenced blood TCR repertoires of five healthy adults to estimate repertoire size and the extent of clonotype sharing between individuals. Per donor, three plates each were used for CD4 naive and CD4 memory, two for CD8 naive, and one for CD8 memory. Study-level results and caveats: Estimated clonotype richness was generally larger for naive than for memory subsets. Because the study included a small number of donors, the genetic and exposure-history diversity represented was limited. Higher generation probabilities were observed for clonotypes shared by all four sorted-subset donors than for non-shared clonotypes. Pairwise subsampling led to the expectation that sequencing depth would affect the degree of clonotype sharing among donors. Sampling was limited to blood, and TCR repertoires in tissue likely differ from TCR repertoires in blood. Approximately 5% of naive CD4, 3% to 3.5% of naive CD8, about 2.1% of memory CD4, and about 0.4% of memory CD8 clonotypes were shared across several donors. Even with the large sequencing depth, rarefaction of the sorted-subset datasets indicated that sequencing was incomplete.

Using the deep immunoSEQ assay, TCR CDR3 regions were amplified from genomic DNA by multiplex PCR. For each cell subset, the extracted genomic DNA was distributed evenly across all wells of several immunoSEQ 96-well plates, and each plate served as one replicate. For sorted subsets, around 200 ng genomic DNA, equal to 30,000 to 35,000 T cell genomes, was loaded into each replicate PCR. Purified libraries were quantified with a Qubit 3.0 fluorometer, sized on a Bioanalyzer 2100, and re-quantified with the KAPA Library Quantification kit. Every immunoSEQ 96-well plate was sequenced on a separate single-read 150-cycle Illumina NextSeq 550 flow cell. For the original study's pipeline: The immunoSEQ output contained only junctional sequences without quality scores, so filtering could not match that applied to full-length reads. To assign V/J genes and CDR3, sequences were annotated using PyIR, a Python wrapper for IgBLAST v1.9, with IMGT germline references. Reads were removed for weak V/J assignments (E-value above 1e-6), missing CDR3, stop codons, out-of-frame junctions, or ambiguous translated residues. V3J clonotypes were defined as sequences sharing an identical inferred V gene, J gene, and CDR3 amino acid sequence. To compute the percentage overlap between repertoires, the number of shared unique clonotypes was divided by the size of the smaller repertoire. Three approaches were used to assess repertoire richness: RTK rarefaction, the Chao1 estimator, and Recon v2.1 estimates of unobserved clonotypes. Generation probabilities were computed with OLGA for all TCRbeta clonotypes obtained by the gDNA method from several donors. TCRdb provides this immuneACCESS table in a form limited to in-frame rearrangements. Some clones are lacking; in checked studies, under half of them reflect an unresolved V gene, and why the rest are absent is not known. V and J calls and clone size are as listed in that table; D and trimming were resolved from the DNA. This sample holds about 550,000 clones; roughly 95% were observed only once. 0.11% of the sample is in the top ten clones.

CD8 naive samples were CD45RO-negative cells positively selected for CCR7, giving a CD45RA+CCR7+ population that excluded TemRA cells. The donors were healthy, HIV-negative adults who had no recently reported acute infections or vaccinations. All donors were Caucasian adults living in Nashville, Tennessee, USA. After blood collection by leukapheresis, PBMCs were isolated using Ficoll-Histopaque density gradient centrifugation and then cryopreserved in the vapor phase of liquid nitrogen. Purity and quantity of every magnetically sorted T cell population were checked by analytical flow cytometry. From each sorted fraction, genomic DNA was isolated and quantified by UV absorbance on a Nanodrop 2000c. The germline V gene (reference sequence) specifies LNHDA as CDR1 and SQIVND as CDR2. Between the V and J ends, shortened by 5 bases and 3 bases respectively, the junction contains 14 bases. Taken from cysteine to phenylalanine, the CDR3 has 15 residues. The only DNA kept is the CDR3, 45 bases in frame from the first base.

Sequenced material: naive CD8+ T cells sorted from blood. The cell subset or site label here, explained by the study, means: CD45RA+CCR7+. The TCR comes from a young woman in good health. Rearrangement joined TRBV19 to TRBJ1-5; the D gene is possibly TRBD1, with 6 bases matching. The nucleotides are TGTGCCAGTAGTGTTGACCGGGACATCAATCAGCCCCAGCATTTT. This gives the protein CASSVDRDINQPQHF.